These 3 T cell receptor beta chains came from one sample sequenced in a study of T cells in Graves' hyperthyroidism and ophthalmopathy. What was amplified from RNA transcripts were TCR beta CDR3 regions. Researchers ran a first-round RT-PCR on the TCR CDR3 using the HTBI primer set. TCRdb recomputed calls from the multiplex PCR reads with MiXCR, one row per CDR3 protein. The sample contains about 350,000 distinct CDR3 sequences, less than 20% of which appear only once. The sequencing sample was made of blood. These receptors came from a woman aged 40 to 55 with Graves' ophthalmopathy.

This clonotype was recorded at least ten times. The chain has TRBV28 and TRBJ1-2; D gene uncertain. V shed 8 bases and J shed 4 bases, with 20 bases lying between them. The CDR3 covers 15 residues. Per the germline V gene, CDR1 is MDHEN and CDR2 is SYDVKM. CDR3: CASRSRSASGYGYTF. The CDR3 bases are TGTGCCAGCCGAAGTAGGTCAGCGTCTGGCTATGGCTACACCTTC.

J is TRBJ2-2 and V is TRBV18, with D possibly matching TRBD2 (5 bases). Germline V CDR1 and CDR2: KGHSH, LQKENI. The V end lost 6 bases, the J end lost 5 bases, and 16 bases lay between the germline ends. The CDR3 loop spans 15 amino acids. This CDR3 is CASSLEGRGTGELFF. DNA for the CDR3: TGTGCCAGCTCGCTGGAAGGCCGCGGGACCGGGGAGCTGTTTTTT.

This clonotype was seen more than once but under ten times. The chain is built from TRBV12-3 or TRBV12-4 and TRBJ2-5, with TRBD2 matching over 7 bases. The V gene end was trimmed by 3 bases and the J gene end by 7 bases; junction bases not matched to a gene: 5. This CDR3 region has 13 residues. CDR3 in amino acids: CASSFNTGGTQYF. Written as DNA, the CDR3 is TGTGCCAGCAGTTTTAACACGGGAGGGACCCAGTACTTC.